Below are 19 T cell receptor beta chains sequenced from a single sample in a study of shared clonotypes between healthy human individuals. Naive CD8 cells were CD45RO-negative, positively selected for CCR7, excluding terminally differentiated effector memory CD45RA+ cells. Here immunoSEQ multiplex PCR was the method, and the copy in TCRdb shows in-frame clones only, minus some. The profile shows about 2.1 million clones, 93% of them singletons. Sequencing input: naive CD8+ T cells from PBMCs. The receptors derive from a man between 18 and 29 years old in good health. Some clones in this sample may be carry-over from other donors' samples.

The chain carries TRBV4-3 and TRBJ2-2; D is possibly TRBD2 (6 bases). Trimming left V 2 bases short and J 1 base short, with 11 bases between. The germline V gene encodes CDR1 LGHNA and CDR2 YSLEER. CDR3 length equals 16 residues. The CDR3: CASSQRWEVNTGELFF. The CDR3 nucleotides are TGCGCCAGCAGCCAAAGGTGGGAGGTGAACACCGGGGAGCTGTTTTTT.

This chain uses TRBV19 with TRBJ2-2; possibly TRBD1 for D (6 bases). The germline V gene has CDR1 LNHDA and CDR2 SQIVND (reference sequence). The CDR3 loop spans 13 amino acids. Trimming left V 6 bases short and J 6 bases short, with 11 bases between. Written as DNA, the CDR3 is TGTGCCAGTAGCGGGACAAGCCCCGGGGAGCTGTTTTTT. This gives the protein CASSGTSPGELFF.

This chain uses TRBV7-3 with TRBJ2-1, with 9 bases identical to TRBD1. Germline V gives CDR1 SGHTA, CDR2 FQGTGA. Trimming cost V 4 bases and J 12 bases; bases outside gene matches: 13. The CDR3 loop spans 15 amino acids. CDR3 nucleotide sequence: TGTGCCAGCAGCTCCGTCCCGGGACAGGGAGAAGGGCAGTTCTTC. Its translation: CASSSVPGQGEGQFF.

This chain links TRBV14 with TRBJ2-7; unclear D gene. The germline V gene encodes CDR1 SGHDN and CDR2 FVKESK. The CDR3 sequence is 13 residues long. Trimming shortened V by 1 base and J by 5 bases, and 9 bases separated the two germline ends. CDR3 nucleotides: TGTGCCAGCAGCCAAGTGGCCGGAGACGAGCAGTACTTC. Its translation: CASSQVAGDEQYF.

This clone was observed a few times. CDR3 coding DNA: TGTGCCAGCAGTCCGACTAGCGGGACCTACGAGCAGTACTTC. This encodes CASSPTSGTYEQYF. This chain links TRBV28 with TRBJ2-7; TRBD2 aligns across 11 bases. V lost 5 bases to trimming and J lost 2 bases; unmatched junction nucleotides: 2. Germline lookup yields CDR1 MDHEN and CDR2 SYDVKM. This CDR3 has 14 residues.

This clone was observed a handful of times. An end of the junction does not agree with germline; a read error may underlie this. The chain employs TRBV29-1 and TRBJ1-1; D ambiguous. The germline gives CDR1 SQVTM, CDR2 ANQGSEA. CDR3 size: 8 residues. The DNA of the CDR3 is TGCAGCGACACGGAAGCTTTCTTT. This sequence encodes CSDTEAFF.

This chain joins TRBV11-2 and TRBJ1-3, with D uncertain. Per the germline V gene, CDR1 is SGHAT and CDR2 is FQNNGV. This CDR3 region has 13 residues. The V end lost 1 base, the J end lost 14 bases, and 15 bases lay between the germline ends. The CDR3 nucleotides are TGTGCCAGCAGCTTAGTTAGCCGGAGTGAGGTATATTTT. Translating gives CASSLVSRSEVYF.

This chain uses TRBV28 with TRBJ1-1, with a possible D match to TRBD1 (6 bases). V was pared by 4 bases and J by 7 bases, with 13 bases between. The CDR3 covers 13 residues. Germline V gives CDR1 MDHEN, CDR2 SYDVKM. The CDR3 loop reads CASSSPPDSEAFF. CDR3 coding DNA: TGTGCCAGCAGTTCCCCCCCGGACAGTGAAGCTTTCTTT.

This chain joins TRBV11-2 and TRBJ2-5, with D perhaps matching TRBD1 (8 bases). From germline, CDR1 is SGHAT and CDR2 FQNNGV. V was shortened by 5 bases and J by 5 bases, with 15 bases between the two germline ends. The CDR3 spans 14 residues. CDR3 nucleotides: TGTGCCAGCAGCCAGAGCGGGACAGGCGAGACCCAGTACTTC. Translated: CASSQSGTGETQYF. The entire variable domain, with the rest obtained from reference TRBV11-2 and TRBJ2-5, is as follows: EAGVAQSPRYKIIEKRQSVAFWCNPISGHATLYWYQQILGQGPKLLIQFQNNGVVDDSQLPKDRFSAERLKGVDSTLKIQPAKLEDSAVYLCASSQSGTGETQYFGPGTRLLVL.

The rearrangement uses TRBV6-4 and TRBJ1-1, with D unclear. Per the germline V gene, CDR1 is MRHNA and CDR2 is SNTAGT. The CDR3 has 13 residues. The V end was cut by 4 bases, the J end by 0 bases, with 6 bases between. In nucleotides, the CDR3 is TGTGCCAGCAGTGTTGGCCTGAACACTGAAGCTTTCTTT. It specifies CASSVGLNTEAFF.

With regard to this clone: Other DNA sequences from this sample encode an identical CDR3 as well. This chain links TRBV27 with TRBJ1-1, with D perhaps TRBD1 (5 bases). CDR1 is MNHEY and CDR2 is SMNVEV in the germline V gene (reference sequence). V lost 3 bases to trimming and J lost 1 base, with 9 bases between them. The CDR3 runs to 14 residues. CDR3 amino acids: CASSLAGRNTEAFF. CDR3 DNA: TGTGCCAGCAGTTTGGCAGGGCGGAACACTGAAGCTTTCTTT.

This sequence joins TRBV9 and TRBJ2-3; tentatively, D is TRBD2 (6 bases). The CDR3 is 15 residues long. Germline V gene lookup returns CDR1 SGDLS and CDR2 YYNGEE. The germline V and J ends were trimmed by 3 bases and 2 bases, with 13 bases remaining between them. This CDR3 reads CASSDQRVPTDTQYF. The CDR3 region has the DNA TGTGCCAGCAGCGACCAGCGGGTACCCACAGATACGCAGTATTTT.

The chain combines TRBV9 with TRBJ2-7, with 11 bases aligning to TRBD2. The V gene end was trimmed by 4 bases and the J gene end by 3 bases; junction bases not matched to a gene: 9. The CDR3 sequence is 16 residues long. CDR1 is SGDLS and CDR2 is YYNGEE in the germline V gene. In DNA form, the CDR3 reads TGTGCCAGCAGCTCCCGGGCTAGCGGGAGGTTCTACGAGCAGTACTTC. It translates to CASSSRASGRFYEQYF.

This clone was counted between two and nine times. The chain employs TRBV10-3 and TRBJ2-5, with D possibly TRBD1 on 6 matching bases. V dropped 6 bases and J dropped 1 base, with 12 bases sitting between them. The CDR3 has 14 amino acids. The germline V gene encodes CDR1 ENHRY and CDR2 SYGVKD. CDR3 coding DNA: TGTGCCATCAGCGTCCCGGACAGCCAAGAGACCCAGTACTTC. This translates into CAISVPDSQETQYF.

This clone occurred once. This chain links TRBV30 with TRBJ2-7; no reliable D call. This CDR3 region has 13 residues. V was pared by 1 base and J by 3 bases, with 10 bases between. Germline V gives CDR1 GTSNPN, CDR2 SVGIG (reference sequence). CDR3 DNA: TGTGCCTGGAGTGCCCGGGTGCGCTACGAGCAGTACTTC. It translates to CAWSARVRYEQYF.

V and J are TRBV28 and TRBJ2-7; 10 nucleotides line up with TRBD1. Germline CDR1 reads MDHEN; CDR2 reads SYDVKM. The CDR3 runs to 18 residues. The J segment lost 1 base and the V segment lost 5 bases, leaving 14 bases of the junction unmatched. The CDR3 sequence is CASSRRRDRGGGSYEQYF. CDR3 DNA: TGTGCCAGCAGTAGACGCCGGGACAGGGGTGGAGGATCCTACGAGCAGTACTTC.

The chain couples TRBV4-2 to TRBJ1-1; D may be TRBD1 (5 bases). Trimming took 1 base from V and 1 from J, leaving 7 bases between them. The germline V gene has CDR1 LGHNA and CDR2 YNFKEQ. This CDR3 comprises 14 residues. The CDR3 here is CASSQGGPNTEAFF. CDR3 in DNA: TGTGCCAGCAGCCAAGGGGGCCCGAACACTGAAGCTTTCTTT.

This sequence joins TRBV15 and TRBJ1-2; D not resolved. The CDR3 contains 13 residues. V was shortened by 6 bases and J by 0 bases, with 8 bases between the two germline ends. Germline lookup yields CDR1 LNHNV and CDR2 YYDKDF (reference sequence). CDR3 DNA sequence: TGTGCCACCAGAGTCGGAACTAACTATGGCTACACCTTC. Encoded protein: CATRVGTNYGYTF.

Comments on this clone: A far larger clone is one base from this, pointing to a likely read error. The chain is built from TRBV11-2 and TRBJ2-3; the D is unclear. The CDR3 has 12 amino acids. V lost 0 bases to trimming and J lost 4 bases, with 2 bases between them. The germline gives CDR1 SGHAT, CDR2 FQNNGV. The chain's CDR3 is CASSLDADTQYF. In nucleotides, the CDR3 is TGTGCCAGCAGCTTAGATGCAGATACGCAGTATTTT.